One and the same sample provided the 16 T cell receptor beta chains below, sequenced in a study of graft-versus-host responses after intestinal transplantation. Generated by immunoSEQ multiplex PCR, the TCRdb table keeps only in-frame clones and is missing some. This table holds approximately 54,000 clones, roughly 83% found once. These receptors are not linked to any known antigen. The sequenced sample was unstimulated CD4+ T cells sorted from spleen or lymph node cells, obtained before transplant. Receptors originate from a human donor who was the organ donor for an intestinal transplant.

The chain employs TRBV5-1 and TRBJ2-3; maybe TRBD2 (5 bases). This CDR3 contains 16 residues. Per the germline V gene, CDR1 is SGHRS and CDR2 is YFSETQ. Trimming removed 4 bases from V and 0 bases from J, with 15 bases in between. The CDR3, as DNA: TGCGCCAGCAGCCCCCGGCGGACTTATAGCACAGATACGCAGTATTTT. This gives the protein CASSPRRTYSTDTQYF. The whole variable domain, remainder taken from reference TRBV5-1 and TRBJ2-3, is KAGVTQTPRYLIKTRGQQVTLSCSPISGHRSVSWYQQTPGQGLQFLFEYFSETQRNKGNFPGRFSGRQFSNSRSEMNVSTLELGDSALYLCASSPRRTYSTDTQYFGPGTRLTVL.

The chain links TRBV5-4 to TRBJ2-7; TRBD1 agrees at 7 bases. V trimming: 3 bases; J trimming: 1 base; junction bases outside the gene matches: 7. Germline lookup yields CDR1 SGHNT and CDR2 YYREEE (reference sequence). This CDR3 comprises 15 residues. The CDR3 DNA follows: TGTGCCAGCAGCTATGGGACAGATGGATCCTACGAGCAGTACTTC. Translation: CASSYGTDGSYEQYF.

Here the CDR3 DNA reads TGTGCCAGCAGCCACCCCCGGGGTACTAGCACAGATACGCAGTATTTT. Translation: CASSHPRGTSTDTQYF. The V call is TRBV7-6, the J call TRBJ2-3; maybe TRBD2 (5 bases). In germline, CDR1 is SGHVS, CDR2 FNYEAQ. V shed 5 bases and J shed 0 bases, with 15 bases lying between them. This CDR3 has 16 residues.

The chain employs TRBV19 and TRBJ2-3; 7 bases map to TRBD2. V shed 7 bases and J 1 base; nucleotides not matched to a gene: 8. Germline CDR1 and CDR2: LNHDA and SQIVND (reference sequence). The CDR3 loop spans 15 amino acids. DNA of the CDR3: TGTGCCAGTACCCCGCGGGAGTGGGGCACAGATACGCAGTATTTT. Encoded protein: CASTPREWGTDTQYF.

The chain employs TRBV4-3 and TRBJ2-5; TRBD2 matches at 9 bases. V shed 1 base and J 4 bases; nucleotides not matched to a gene: 10. The CDR3 sequence is 17 residues long. Germline V gene lookup returns CDR1 LGHNA and CDR2 YSLEER. The CDR3 coding sequence is TGCGCCAGCAGCCAAGCCACACCGGGACTAGCAGGAGAGACCCAGTACTTC. It translates to CASSQATPGLAGETQYF.

This clone appeared once. The chain recombines TRBV6-1 with TRBJ2-1, with TRBD2 matching 14 bases. J gave up 7 bases and V 4 bases, and 9 bases lay outside the gene matches. Germline assignment: CDR1 MNHNS and CDR2 SASEGT. The CDR3 runs to 17 residues. The CDR3 sequence: CASSGAWGLAGANEQFF. DNA for the CDR3: TGTGCCAGCAGTGGCGCCTGGGGACTAGCGGGAGCAAATGAGCAGTTCTTC.

This chain connects TRBV2 to TRBJ1-2; D remains unclear. Germline loops: CDR1 SNHLY, CDR2 FYNNEI. This CDR3 has 13 amino acids. V lost 5 bases and J 3 bases, leaving 10 bases between the germline ends. CDR3 bases: TGTGCCAGCAGTTCCGGGTCCTACTATGGCTACACCTTC. Translating it yields CASSSGSYYGYTF.

This rearrangement joins TRBV21-1 to TRBJ1-6; the table's TRBD1 call for D was not verified on the DNA. TRBV21-1 is reported as a pseudogene. The CDR3 loop spans 20 amino acids. CDR3 in DNA: TGTGCCAGCAGCTCGTCCCGGGACAGGAGAGCGGGCTCCTATAATTCACCCCTCCACTTT. Amino acids: CASSSSRDRRAGSYNSPLHF.

The gene calls are TRBV10-1 and TRBJ2-2; D gene unclear. Germline V lookup: CDR1 WNHNN, CDR2 SYGVQD (reference sequence). The CDR3 spans 13 residues. V lost 0 bases to trimming and J lost 6 bases, with 5 bases between them. The CDR3 sequence: CASSESKAGELFF. CDR3 sequence (DNA): TGCGCCAGCAGTGAGTCCAAGGCCGGGGAGCTGTTTTTT.

This clone has more than one count but fewer than ten. The chain combines TRBV6-5 with TRBJ2-1, with D maybe TRBD2 (6 bases). Between the trimmed V and J ends, which lost 8 bases and 2 bases, there was a span of 13 bases. This CDR3 spans 14 amino acids. Germline CDR1 and CDR2: MNHEY and SVGAGI. As DNA, the CDR3 is TGTGCCAGCCGTCGCGGGGAGGCCTACAATGAGCAGTTCTTC. It translates to CASRRGEAYNEQFF.

The rearrangement uses TRBV7-9 and TRBJ2-1; TRBD2 matches 7 bases. Trimming at V came to 2 bases and at J to 4 bases, leaving 5 bases not matched to a gene. Germline values: CDR1 SEHNR, CDR2 FQNEAQ (reference sequence). The CDR3 sequence is 15 residues long. CDR3 DNA sequence: TGTGCCAGCAGCTTACCGGGACTAACATACAATGAGCAGTTCTTC. This translates into CASSLPGLTYNEQFF.

The chain uses TRBV2 and TRBJ2-1, with TRBD2 matching over 11 bases. Germline trimming cut 6 bases from V and 14 bases from J; bases unmatched to any gene: 18. CDR1 and CDR2 (germline): SNHLY, FYNNEI. The CDR3 extends over 16 amino acids. CDR3 in amino acids: CASSIPGLAAGSEEFF. The CDR3 nucleotides read TGTGCCAGCAGCATACCGGGACTAGCGGCCGGCTCGGAAGAGTTCTTC.

This clone appeared a single time. The CDR3 reads CASSLGGYGYTF. Written as DNA, the CDR3 is TGTGCCAGCAGCTTAGGGGGCTATGGCTACACCTTC. This sequence joins TRBV7-9 and TRBJ1-2; D unclear. Per the germline V gene, CDR1 is SEHNR and CDR2 is FQNEAQ (reference sequence). Trimming removed 1 base at V and 4 bases at J, with 4 bases between. The CDR3 runs 12 residues.

V and J are TRBV5-5 and TRBJ2-1, with 7 bases aligning to TRBD1. J lost 6 bases, V lost 6 bases, and 9 bases had no gene match. Germline V gene lookup returns CDR1 SGHKS and CDR2 YYEKEE (reference sequence). The CDR3 loop spans 14 amino acids. The CDR3 here is CASTPGGQFNEQFF. The CDR3 DNA is TGTGCCAGCACCCCTGGGGGACAGTTCAATGAGCAGTTCTTC. The variable domain in full, completed from reference TRBV5-5 and TRBJ2-1, reads DAGVTQSPTHLIKTRGQQVTLRCSPISGHKSVSWYQQVLGQGPQFIFQYYEKEERGRGNFPDRFSARQFPNYSSELNVNALLLGDSALYLCASTPGGQFNEQFFGPGTRLTVL.

The V call is TRBV5-4, the J call TRBJ1-1, with D tentatively TRBD1 (6 bases). Germline assignment: CDR1 SGHNT and CDR2 YYREEE (reference sequence). V shed 7 bases and J shed 11 bases, with 21 bases lying between them. The CDR3 length is 13 residues. In nucleotides, the CDR3 is TGTGCCAGCGGCGTTCAAGGGGGGGCAGGGGCTTTCTTT. Its translation is CASGVQGGAGAFF. Full variable domain (missing parts from reference TRBV5-4 and TRBJ1-1): ETGVTQSPTHLIKTRGQQVTLRCSSQSGHNTVSWYQQALGQGPQFIFQYYREEENGRGNFPPRFSGLQFPNYSSELNVNALELDDSALYLCASGVQGGAGAFFGQGTRLTVV.

Worth noting for this clone: The same CDR3 can be traced to other DNA sequences in this sample. V and J are TRBV18 and TRBJ2-3; D is unresolved. Germline values: CDR1 KGHSH, CDR2 LQKENI. The CDR3 is made up of 12 amino acids. V was clipped by 3 bases and J by 3 bases, with 4 bases between them. CDR3: CASSPGTDTQYF. The CDR3 nucleotides read TGTGCCAGCTCACCGGGGACAGATACGCAGTATTTT.